Following are 25 T cell receptor beta chains from one sample sequenced in a study of tumor-infiltrating lymphocytes in primary liver carcinoma. From roughly 21-30 mg of unsorted bulk tissue, DNA and RNA were co-extracted together. Constant-region priming of 500 to 550 ng total RNA yielded TCR beta cDNA. TCR beta libraries came from three nested multiplex PCR rounds using slightly modified ARM-PCR. TRBV1-TRBV30 forward primers paired with a C-beta reverse primer were used in the first two PCR rounds, which ran approximately 11 cycles each. One entry per CDR3 protein results from TCRdb running MiXCR on the multiplex PCR reads. The table has 80,000 or so distinct CDR3 sequences, around 75% seen once. The material sequenced was liver tumor tissue from sampling region 4. Subset described: tumor region T4, right-lateral pole. The source of these receptors is an older woman with primary liver carcinoma and hepatitis B virus infection.

This chain uses TRBV11-1 with TRBJ2-7; D may be TRBD2 (6 bases). Germline V CDR1 and CDR2: SGHAT, FQDESV (reference sequence). The CDR3 runs 15 residues. Trimming removed 4 bases from V and 6 bases from J, with 19 bases in between. CDR3 amino acids: CASSWGGRRTCEQYF. CDR3 DNA: TGTGCCAGCAGCTGGGGTGGGAGGAGGACCTGCGAGCAGTACTTC.

In the case of this clonotype: This may come from a read error, since a much larger clone is one base off. The chain combines TRBV6-6 with TRBJ2-7; D may be TRBD2 (6 bases). The CDR3 runs 13 residues. CDR1 and CDR2 from the germline V gene are MNHNY and SVGAGI (reference sequence). V lost 8 bases and J 6 bases, leaving 17 bases between the germline ends. The CDR3 sequence is CASSLSSGCEQYF. The CDR3 DNA reads as TGTGCCAGCTCCTTGAGTAGCGGCTGCGAGCAGTACTTC.

In regard to this clonotype: This could be a read error, since a much larger clone is one nucleotide away. The V gene is TRBV28, the J gene TRBJ2-2; 13 positions match TRBD2. The V segment lost 6 bases and the J segment 5 bases; nucleotides outside the gene matches: 9. The CDR3 runs to 17 residues. Germline V gene sequence: CDR1 MDHEN, CDR2 SYDVKM. CDR3 sequence (DNA): TGTGCCAGCAGCAGTACGGGGACTAGCGGGAAGACCGGGGAGCTGTTTTTT. It codes for CASSSTGTSGKTGELFF.

Comment on this clonotype: The missing conserved phenylalanine or tryptophan at the end of this CDR3 makes a read error likely. The DNA for the CDR3 is TGTGCCAGCAGTACCACCTTTAACGGGAGGTCTTACAATGAGCAGTTCATC. It translates to CASSTTFNGRSYNEQFI. The V and J genes are TRBV6-2 or TRBV6-3 and TRBJ2-1; 7 positions match TRBD2. Germline loops: CDR1 MNHEY, CDR2 SVGEGT. V lost 5 bases and J lost 4; bases outside the gene matches: 14. This CDR3 has 17 residues.

Concerning this clonotype: One end of the junction fails to match germline, which may point to a read error. J is TRBJ2-3 and V is TRBV11-2; D might be TRBD2 (5 bases). Germline V gives CDR1 SGHAT, CDR2 FQNNGV. The CDR3 is made up of 17 amino acids. CDR3 nucleotides: TGTACCAGCAGCTTAGGGAGACTAACGTACACGTCAGATACGCAGTATTTC. Encoded protein: CTSSLGRLTYTSDTQYF.

The table lists this clonotype with many counts. The chain couples TRBV12-3 or TRBV12-4 to TRBJ2-5; TRBD1 aligns across 9 bases. The CDR3 is 14 residues long. V shed 5 bases, J shed 5 bases, and the junction held 6 bases outside the gene matches. CDR3 sequence reads: CASSATGGAETQYF. The CDR3 coding sequence is TGTGCCAGCAGTGCCACAGGGGGCGCGGAGACCCAGTACTTC.

This clonotype was counted many times. The J gene is TRBJ1-2, the V gene TRBV6-6, with D tentatively TRBD1 (6 bases). The CDR3 totals 16 residues. V was clipped by 6 bases and J by 0 bases, with 17 bases between them. Germline assignment: CDR1 MNHNY and CDR2 SVGAGI (reference sequence). The chain's CDR3 is CASSYPGQKANYGYTF. The DNA of the CDR3 is TGTGCCAGCAGCTACCCCGGACAGAAAGCTAACTATGGCTACACCTTC.

This clonotype was seen only a few times. This may arise from a read error, as a much more abundant clone is one base away. The chain couples TRBV28 to TRBJ1-1; TRBD1 agrees at 9 bases. After removal of 7 bases from V and 4 bases from J, the junction contained 16 bases not matched to a gene. This CDR3 contains 17 residues. Germline CDR1 MDHEN, CDR2 SYDVKM. The CDR3, as DNA: TGTGCCAGCACCAAGGCACAGGTAGGACAGGGGACCACTGAAGCTTTCTTT. Amino acid sequence: CASTKAQVGQGTTEAFF.

Points on this clonotype: The DNA is left out, because the CDR3 cannot be placed on it with certainty; the CDR3 is given as TCRdb lists it. The CDR3 spells CSVGCGAGELHF. V usage is TRBV29-1 and J usage is TRBJ2-2. From its first to its last residue, the CDR3 has 12 amino acids. Germline lookup yields CDR1 SQVTM and CDR2 ANQGSEA.

Comment on this clonotype: The conserved phenylalanine or tryptophan is not found at the CDR3 terminus, so this likely reflects a read error. The chain carries TRBV11-3 and TRBJ1-4; D is perhaps TRBD1 (5 bases). Germline lookup yields CDR1 SGHNT and CDR2 YENEEA. The germline V and J ends were trimmed by 10 bases and 0 bases, with 21 bases remaining between them. The CDR3 is made up of 17 amino acids. This CDR3 reads CANRLGLVSTTNEKLFY. CDR3 in DNA: TGTGCCAACAGGTTAGGGCTGGTCTCCACAACTAATGAAAAACTGTTTTAT.

About this clonotype itself: A read error may produce the germline difference seen at one junction end. The V gene is TRBV11-2, the J gene TRBJ2-7, with 8 bases matching TRBD2. CDR1 and CDR2 (germline): SGHAT, FQNNGV. CDR3 size: 18 residues. CDR3 DNA: TGTGTCAGCAGCTTAGATCGAGTCAGTCTAGCGGGTCCCTACGAGCAGTACTTC. Translated, it gives CVSSLDRVSLAGPYEQYF.

Remarks on this clonotype: One junction end does not reproduce the germline sequence, and a read error may be involved. The chain employs TRBV4-2 and TRBJ2-5; 7 nucleotides match TRBD2. This CDR3 comprises 17 residues. Looked up from germline, CDR1 is LGHNA and CDR2 is YNFKEQ. The CDR3 here is CAGSRTRTRNVPETQYF. The DNA for the CDR3 is TGTGCCGGCAGCCGAACCAGGACTAGGAATGTCCCAGAGACCCAGTACTTC.

On this clonotype itself: The conserved closing phenylalanine or tryptophan is absent in this CDR3, likely reflecting a read error. The DNA is omitted, as the CDR3 cannot be located on it reliably, and the CDR3 follows TCRdb's listing. V and J are TRBV11-1 and TRBJ2-3; the table gives TRBD2 as D, unverified against the DNA. The CDR3 is 14 residues long, ends included. Germline CDR1 is SGHAT and CDR2 is FQDESV (reference sequence). The CDR3 spells CVSSLRQRAGGSHY.

This clonotype was picked up a small number of times. The gene calls are TRBV20-1 and TRBJ2-1; weak D call: TRBD2 (6 bases). From germline, CDR1 is DFQATT and CDR2 SNEGSKA (reference sequence). The CDR3 spans 14 residues. Trimming stripped 5 bases from V and 2 bases from J, with 13 bases between. Here the CDR3 DNA reads TGCAGTGCTGAGCGGGTCTGGCCCTACAATGAGCAGTTCTTC. Encoded protein: CSAERVWPYNEQFF.

A note on this clonotype: A read error is likely, as this CDR3 ends without the conserved phenylalanine or tryptophan. The V and J genes are TRBV5-1 and TRBJ2-6; D is unclear. This CDR3 comprises 13 residues. The germline V gene encodes CDR1 SGHRS and CDR2 YFSETQ. V gave up 3 bases and J gave up 2 bases, with 3 bases separating them. For the CDR3, the DNA is TGCGCCAGCAGCTCCACTGGGGCCAACGTCCTGACTCTC. As protein: CASSSTGANVLTL.

As for this clonotype: The junction shows a germline mismatch at one end, possibly a read error. J is TRBJ2-2 and V is TRBV7-8, with 8 nucleotides matching TRBD1. There are 16 residues in the CDR3. Germline V gene lookup returns CDR1 SGHVS and CDR2 FQNEAQ. Written as DNA, the CDR3 is TGTTCCAGCAGGACGACAGGGGTGACTAACACCGGGGAGCTGTTTTTT. It encodes CSSRTTGVTNTGELFF.

This clonotype was observed a handful of times. This chain links TRBV19 with TRBJ2-3; D may be TRBD2 (5 bases). The CDR3 runs 14 residues. Per the germline V gene, CDR1 is LNHDA and CDR2 is SQIVND (reference sequence). V lost 7 bases and J 9 bases, leaving 20 bases between the germline ends. CDR3 protein: CASNGGLSEATQYF. CDR3 in DNA: TGTGCCAGTAACGGCGGACTTAGCGAAGCGACGCAGTATTTT.

This clonotype was observed a single time. The chain has TRBV6-6 and TRBJ2-7, with 9 bases identical to TRBD2. V was pared by 5 bases and J by 2 bases, with 4 bases of the junction left unmatched. This CDR3 spans 14 amino acids. Looked up from germline, CDR1 is MNHNY and CDR2 is SVGAGI (reference sequence). The CDR3 DNA is TGTGCCAGCAGTAGTGGGACTAGCACCTACGAGCAGTACTTC. Encoded protein: CASSSGTSTYEQYF.

V gene TRBV9 combines with J gene TRBJ2-2, with TRBD2 as a possible D gene (5 bases). From germline, CDR1 is SGDLS and CDR2 YYNGEE. Deletions cut 0 bases from V and 7 bases from J, with 7 bases between. The CDR3 length is 13 residues. The CDR3: CASSVGEHGELFF. The CDR3 nucleotides are TGTGCCAGCAGCGTAGGGGAGCACGGGGAGCTGTTTTTT.

On this clonotype itself: The junction does not match germline at one end; this may be a read error. V gene TRBV11-2 combines with J gene TRBJ2-4; tentatively, D is TRBD2 (6 bases). The CDR3 is made up of 14 amino acids. CDR1 is SGHAT, CDR2 FQNNGV, per germline. The CDR3 region is CANGLAGPKNIQYF. Written as DNA, the CDR3 is TGTGCCAACGGCTTGGCGGGACCGAAAAACATTCAGTATTTC.

In its sample, this clonotype was seen a few times. A much larger clone differs from this one at a single base, so this may be a read error. CDR3 coding DNA: TGCAGCGCTGCAGGCCCGCTCGAAGCTTTCTTT. It yields the protein CSAAGPLEAFF. The chain has TRBV29-1 and TRBJ1-1; D is uncertain. The CDR3 totals 11 residues. Deletions cut 7 bases from V and 8 bases from J, with 14 bases between. Per germline, CDR1 SQVTM and CDR2 ANQGSEA.

About this clonotype: The junction and the germline gene differ at one end; a read error may be behind it. The genes are TRBV28 and TRBJ2-6; TRBD1 aligns across 11 bases. Germline lookup yields CDR1 MDHEN and CDR2 SYDVKM. The CDR3 has 18 amino acids. As DNA, the CDR3 is TGTGCCAGCACTTCACCCAGGACAGGGGGCCATGGGGCAAACGTCCTGACTTTC. Translated: CASTSPRTGGHGANVLTF. Filled out from reference TRBV28 and TRBJ2-6, the complete variable domain reads DVKVTQSSRYLVKRTGEKVFLECVQDMDHENMFWYRQDPGLGLRLIYFSYDVKMKEKGDIPEGYSVSREKKERFSLILESASTNQTSMYLCASTSPRTGGHGANVLTFGAGSRLTVL.

Concerning this clonotype itself: At one boundary the junction diverges from the germline segment, which might be a read error. The chain has TRBV4-2 and TRBJ1-1; maybe TRBD1 (6 bases). CDR1 and CDR2 (germline): LGHNA, YNFKEQ. This CDR3 has 16 residues. CDR3 DNA: TGTGCCAACAGCTCATTGGAAGGTCGGGGGGGCACTGAGGCTTTCTTT. Protein: CANSSLEGRGGTEAFF.

To note about this clonotype: Without the conserved terminal phenylalanine or tryptophan, this CDR3 likely stems from a read error. The chain combines TRBV12-3 or TRBV12-4 with TRBJ2-1, with a possible D match to TRBD2 (6 bases). The CDR3 contains 11 residues. The CDR3, as DNA: TGTGCCAGCAGGGACTACAATGAACAGTTCTTG. Its protein is CASRDYNEQFL.

With regard to this clonotype: One base away lies a much larger clone, so this may be a sequencing read error. This chain links TRBV30 with TRBJ1-1, with D possibly matching TRBD1 (6 bases). CDR3 length equals 14 residues. Germline V gives CDR1 GTSNPN, CDR2 SVGIG (reference sequence). CDR3 in DNA: TGTGCCTGGAGTTGGGGGCAGGCGAACACTGAAGTTTTCTTT. Its protein product is CAWSWGQANTEVFF.